This entry lists 10 T cell receptor beta chains sequenced from one sample in a study of blood T cell repertoires in COVID-19. Clones were read by immunoSEQ multiplex PCR, and TCRdb kept only the in-frame ones, dropping some. The repertoire holds about 240,000 clones, with roughly nine tenths as singletons. The sequencing input was peripheral blood. These receptors originate from a man aged 55 to 69 with acute or convalescent COVID-19.

The chain links TRBV5-1 to TRBJ2-1, with D perhaps matching TRBD1 (6 bases). This CDR3 has 13 residues. Germline CDR1 and CDR2: SGHRS and YFSETQ. The V and J ends lost 8 bases and 5 bases respectively, with 14 bases between them. CDR3 region: CASRAGVDNEQFF. The CDR3 DNA reads TGCGCCAGTAGGGCAGGGGTTGACAATGAGCAGTTCTTC.

The genes are TRBV18 and TRBJ2-7, with 7 bases fitting TRBD1. V lost 3 bases to trimming and J lost 10 bases; unmatched junction nucleotides: 15. Germline values: CDR1 KGHSH, CDR2 LQKENI. This CDR3 comprises 15 residues. The CDR3 loop reads CASSPAPWDREGQYF. The CDR3 DNA reads as TGTGCCAGCTCACCGGCTCCTTGGGACAGAGAGGGACAGTACTTC.

This clone has only one observation. The rearrangement uses TRBV6-6 and TRBJ2-7; TRBD2 might be the D (6 bases). Per the germline V gene, CDR1 is MNHNY and CDR2 is SVGAGI (reference sequence). The V end was cut by 2 bases, the J end by 3 bases, with 8 bases between. This CDR3 is built from 13 residues. Here the CDR3 reads CASSYPGGYEQYF. The DNA of the CDR3 is TGTGCCAGCAGTTACCCCGGGGGCTACGAGCAGTACTTC.

The chain links TRBV5-1 to TRBJ1-3; 9 bases align to TRBD1. The CDR3 is 15 amino acids. Losses at the gene ends were 4 bases for V and 2 bases for J; bases not matched to a gene: 4. The germline CDR1 and CDR2 sequences are SGHRS and YFSETQ. The CDR3 DNA follows: TGCGCCAGCAGCATCGGGACAGGGACTGGAAACACCATATATTTT. It yields the protein CASSIGTGTGNTIYF.

CDR3 sequence (DNA): TGCGCCAGCAGCCTTATGTTAGGGGGCCAGTTGAACACCGGGGAGCTGTTTTTT. It encodes CASSLMLGGQLNTGELFF. The V gene is TRBV4-3, the J gene TRBJ2-2; 7 nucleotides line up with TRBD1. The CDR3 has 18 residues. The V gene's germline CDR1 is LGHNA and CDR2 YSLEER. Trimming took 4 bases from V and 1 from J; bases not matched to a gene: 12.

The rearrangement joins TRBV25-1 to TRBJ2-4, with a tentative D call TRBD2 (6 bases). The CDR3 spans 16 residues. Per the germline V gene, CDR1 is MGHDK and CDR2 is SYGVNS. Between the trimmed V and J ends, which lost 2 bases and 1 base, there was a span of 12 bases. In DNA, the CDR3 is TGTGCCAGCAGTGAACCCCGGGGGAACGCCAAAAACATTCAGTACTTC. Protein product: CASSEPRGNAKNIQYF.

This sequence joins TRBV7-6 and TRBJ1-1; 9 positions agree with TRBD1. V was pared by 5 bases and J by 7 bases, with 5 bases of the junction left unmatched. CDR1 and CDR2 (germline): SGHVS, FNYEAQ. The length of the CDR3 is 13 residues. This CDR3 reads CASSATGGGEAFF. The CDR3 DNA sequence: TGTGCCAGCAGCGCGACAGGGGGAGGTGAAGCTTTCTTT. The whole variable domain, filled in from reference TRBV7-6 and TRBJ1-1, reads GAGVSQSPRYKVTKRGQDVALRCDPISGHVSLYWYRQALGQGPEFLTYFNYEAQQDKSGLPNDRFSAERPEGSISTLTIQRTEQRDSAMYRCASSATGGGEAFFGQGTRLTVV.

The chain carries TRBV6-1 and TRBJ1-1; D is unresolved. V lost 0 bases, J lost 3 bases, and 2 bases lay in between. CDR1 and CDR2 from the germline V gene are MNHNS and SASEGT. The CDR3 totals 12 residues. Here the CDR3 reads CASSEAYTEAFF. The CDR3, as DNA: TGTGCCAGCAGTGAAGCCTACACTGAAGCTTTCTTT.

This chain connects TRBV5-8 to TRBJ2-7; a possible D gene is TRBD1 (5 bases). Trimming stripped 2 bases from V and 4 bases from J, with 13 bases between. Germline CDR1 SGHTS, CDR2 YDEGEE. The CDR3 runs 14 residues. CDR3 protein: CASSLRGISYEQYF. The DNA of the CDR3 is TGTGCCAGCAGCTTAAGGGGAATTTCGTACGAGCAGTACTTC.

The CDR3 protein is CASSLSNQPQHF. Written as DNA, the CDR3 is TGTGCCAGTAGCCTCAGCAATCAGCCCCAGCATTTT. The chain carries TRBV19 and TRBJ1-5, with D hard to call. V lost 6 bases to trimming and J lost 1 base, with 4 bases between them. The CDR3 runs to 12 residues. The germline gives CDR1 LNHDA, CDR2 SQIVND (reference sequence).